The T cell receptor beta chain described here comes from a study of T cells in Graves' hyperthyroidism and ophthalmopathy. Researchers barred patients who had uncontrolled infection, other autoimmune disease, pregnancy or lactation. Extraction of PBMCs used 8.5 to 10 ml of fresh peripheral blood. The CDR3 spans 18 residues. CDR1 and CDR2 from the germline V gene are MNHEY and SMNVEV (reference sequence). V was pared by 5 bases and J by 1 base, with 7 bases of the junction left unmatched. Amplification of TCR beta CDR3 regions was performed using RNA transcripts as template. Primed by the HTBI set, a first-round RT-PCR was run on the TCR CDR3. TCRdb used MiXCR to reprocess the multiplex PCR reads, holding one entry per CDR3 protein. This sample has roughly 550,000 distinct CDR3 sequences; roughly 15% occur once, and the top ten carry 25% to 35%. This clonotype occurred many times.

Sequencing used blood. The clonotype was recovered from a woman aged 30 to 39 with Graves' ophthalmopathy. The rearrangement joins TRBV27 to TRBJ2-1; 14 bases fit TRBD2. CDR3 sequence reads: CASSPGTSGSRSYNEQFF. Written as DNA, the CDR3 is TGTGCCAGCAGTCCCGGGACTAGCGGGAGCCGTTCCTACAATGAGCAGTTCTTC.